This T cell receptor (beta chain) was documented in a study of blood T cell repertoires in COVID-19. Overall study: Both acute and convalescent COVID-19 samples were obtained from the United States, Italy and Spain. PBMCs, B-cell-depleted T cells, or T cells provided the cDNA or gDNA that made up the material.

Methods used by the authors: Estimation of nucleated cell counts relied on the amplification of reference gene primers. Profiling relied on immunoSEQ multiplex PCR, and the TCRdb table lists in-frame clones only, not all of them. Clonal size and the V and J genes are those of that table, whereas D and trimming came from the DNA. The sample consists of about 150,000 clones, 65% to 85% of them appearing once. This clone was seen just once. Sequencing input: peripheral blood. The sequence came from a woman aged 60-75 years with acute or convalescent COVID-19.

As DNA, the CDR3 is TGTGCCAGCAGCACGACAGGGGTAGGAAACACCATATATTTT. It translates to CASSTTGVGNTIYF. The gene calls are TRBV7-2 and TRBJ1-3; 8 bases are shared with TRBD1. The CDR3 is 14 amino acids. Germline V gives CDR1 SGHTA, CDR2 FQGNSA. V lost 5 bases and J lost 4; bases outside the gene matches: 4.